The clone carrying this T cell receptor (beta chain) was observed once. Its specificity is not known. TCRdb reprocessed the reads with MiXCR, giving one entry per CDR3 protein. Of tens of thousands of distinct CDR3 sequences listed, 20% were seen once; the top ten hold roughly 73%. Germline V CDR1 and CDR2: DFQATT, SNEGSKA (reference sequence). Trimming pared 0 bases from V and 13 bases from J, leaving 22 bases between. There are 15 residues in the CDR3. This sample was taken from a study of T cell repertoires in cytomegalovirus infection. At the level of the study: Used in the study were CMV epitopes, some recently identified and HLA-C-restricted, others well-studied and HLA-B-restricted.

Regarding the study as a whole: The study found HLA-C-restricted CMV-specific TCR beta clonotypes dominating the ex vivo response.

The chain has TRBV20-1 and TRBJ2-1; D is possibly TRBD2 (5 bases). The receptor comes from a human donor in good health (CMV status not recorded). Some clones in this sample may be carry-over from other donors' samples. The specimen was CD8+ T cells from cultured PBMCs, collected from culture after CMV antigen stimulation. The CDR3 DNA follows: TGCAGTGCTAGAGATCGGGCAGGACCGCTACCTAGCCAGTTCTTC. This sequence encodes CSARDRAGPLPSQFF.